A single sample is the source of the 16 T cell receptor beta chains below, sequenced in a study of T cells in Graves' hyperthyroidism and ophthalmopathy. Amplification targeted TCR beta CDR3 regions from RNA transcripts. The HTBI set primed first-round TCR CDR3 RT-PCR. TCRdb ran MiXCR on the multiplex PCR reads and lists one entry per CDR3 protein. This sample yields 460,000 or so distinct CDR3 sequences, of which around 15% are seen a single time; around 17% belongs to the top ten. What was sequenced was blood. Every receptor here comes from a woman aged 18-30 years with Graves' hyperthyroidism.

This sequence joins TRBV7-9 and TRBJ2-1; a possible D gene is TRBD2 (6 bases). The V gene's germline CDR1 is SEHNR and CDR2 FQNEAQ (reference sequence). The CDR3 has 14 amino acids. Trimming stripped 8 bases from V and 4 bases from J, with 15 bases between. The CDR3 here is CASPSSGVYNEQFF. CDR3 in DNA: TGTGCCAGCCCCAGTAGCGGAGTATACAATGAGCAGTTCTTC.

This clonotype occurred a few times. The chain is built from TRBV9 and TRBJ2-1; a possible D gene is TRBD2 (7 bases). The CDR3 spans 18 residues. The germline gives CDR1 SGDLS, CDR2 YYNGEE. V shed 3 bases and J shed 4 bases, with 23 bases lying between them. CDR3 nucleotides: TGTGCCAGCAGCGAAAACCTGCGGGGGCTGAGTCAATACAATGAGCAGTTCTTC. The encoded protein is CASSENLRGLSQYNEQFF.

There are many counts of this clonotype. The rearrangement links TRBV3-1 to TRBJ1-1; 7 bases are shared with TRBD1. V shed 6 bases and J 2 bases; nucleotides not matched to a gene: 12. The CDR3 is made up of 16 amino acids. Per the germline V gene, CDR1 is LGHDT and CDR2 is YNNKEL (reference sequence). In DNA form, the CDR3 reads TGTGCCAGCAGGAATAAGGGACAGAAAAAAAACACTGAAGCTTTCTTT. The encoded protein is CASRNKGQKKNTEAFF.

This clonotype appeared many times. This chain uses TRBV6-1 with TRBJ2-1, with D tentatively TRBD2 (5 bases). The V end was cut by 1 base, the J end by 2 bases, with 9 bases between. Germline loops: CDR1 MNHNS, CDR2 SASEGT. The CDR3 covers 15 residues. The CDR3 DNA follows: TGTGCCAGCAGTGAAGGAGGGCTTACCTACAATGAGCAGTTCTTC. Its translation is CASSEGGLTYNEQFF.

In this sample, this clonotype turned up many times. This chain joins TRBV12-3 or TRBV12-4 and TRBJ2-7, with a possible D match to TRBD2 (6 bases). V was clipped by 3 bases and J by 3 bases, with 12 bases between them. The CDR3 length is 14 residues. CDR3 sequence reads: CASSLGGELYEQYF. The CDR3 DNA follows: TGTGCCAGCAGTTTGGGGGGAGAGCTCTACGAGCAGTACTTC.

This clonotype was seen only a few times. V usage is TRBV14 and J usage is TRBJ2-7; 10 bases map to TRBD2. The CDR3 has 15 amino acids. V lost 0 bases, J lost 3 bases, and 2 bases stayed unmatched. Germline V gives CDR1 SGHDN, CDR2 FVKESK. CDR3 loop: CASSQETSGVYEQYF. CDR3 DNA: TGTGCCAGCAGCCAAGAAACTAGCGGGGTCTACGAGCAGTACTTC.

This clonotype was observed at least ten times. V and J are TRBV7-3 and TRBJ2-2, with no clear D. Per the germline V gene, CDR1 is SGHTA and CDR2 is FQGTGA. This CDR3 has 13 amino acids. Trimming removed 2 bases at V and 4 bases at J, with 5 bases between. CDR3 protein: CASSLYGTGELFF. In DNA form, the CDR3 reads TGTGCCAGCAGCTTATATGGCACCGGGGAGCTGTTTTTT.

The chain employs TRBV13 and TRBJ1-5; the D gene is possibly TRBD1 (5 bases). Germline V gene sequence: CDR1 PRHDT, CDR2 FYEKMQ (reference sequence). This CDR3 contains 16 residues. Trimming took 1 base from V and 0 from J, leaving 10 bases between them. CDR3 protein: CASSLAQGGSNQPQHF. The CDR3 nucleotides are TGTGCCAGCAGCTTAGCCCAGGGTGGTAGCAATCAGCCCCAGCATTTT.

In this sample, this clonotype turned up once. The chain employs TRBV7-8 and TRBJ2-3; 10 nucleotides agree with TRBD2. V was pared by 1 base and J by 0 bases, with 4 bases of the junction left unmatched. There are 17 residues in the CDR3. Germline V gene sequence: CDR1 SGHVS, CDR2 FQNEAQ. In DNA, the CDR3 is TGTGCCAGCAGCTTAGAGGGACTAGCGCTGAGCACAGATACGCAGTATTTT. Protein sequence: CASSLEGLALSTDTQYF.

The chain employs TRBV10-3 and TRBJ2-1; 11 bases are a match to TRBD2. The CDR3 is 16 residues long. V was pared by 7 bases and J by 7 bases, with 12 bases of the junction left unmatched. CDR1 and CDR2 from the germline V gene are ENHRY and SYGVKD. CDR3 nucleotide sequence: TGTGCCATCATGCGCGCGACTAGCGGGATGGGGAATGAGCAGTTCTTC. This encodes CAIMRATSGMGNEQFF.

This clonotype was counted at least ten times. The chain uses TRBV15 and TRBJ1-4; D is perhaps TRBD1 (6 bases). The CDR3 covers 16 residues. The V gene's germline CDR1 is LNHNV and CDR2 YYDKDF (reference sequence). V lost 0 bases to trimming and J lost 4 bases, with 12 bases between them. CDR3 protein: CATSRDSDSLNEKLFF. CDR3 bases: TGTGCCACCAGCAGAGATTCGGACAGCCTTAATGAAAAACTGTTTTTT.

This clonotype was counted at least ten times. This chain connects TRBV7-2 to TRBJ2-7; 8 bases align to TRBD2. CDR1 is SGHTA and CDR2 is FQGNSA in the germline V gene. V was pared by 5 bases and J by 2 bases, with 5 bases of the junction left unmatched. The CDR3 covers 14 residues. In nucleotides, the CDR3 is TGTGCCAGCAGCGTCCTAGCGGGCCCCTACGAGCAGTACTTC. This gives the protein CASSVLAGPYEQYF. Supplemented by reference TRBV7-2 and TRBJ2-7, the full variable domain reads GAGVSQSPSNKVTEKGKDVELRCDPISGHTALYWYRQSLGQGLEFLIYFQGNSAPDKSGLPSDRFSAERTGGSVSTLTIQRTQQEDSAVYLCASSVLAGPYEQYFGPGTRLTVT.

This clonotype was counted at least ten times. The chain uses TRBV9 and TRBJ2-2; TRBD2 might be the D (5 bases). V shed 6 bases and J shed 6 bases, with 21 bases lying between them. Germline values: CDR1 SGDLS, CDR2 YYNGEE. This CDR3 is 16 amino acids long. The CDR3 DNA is TGTGCCAGCACCACAACCGGCACCCGCGGGCCCGGGGAGCTGTTTTTT. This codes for CASTTTGTRGPGELFF.

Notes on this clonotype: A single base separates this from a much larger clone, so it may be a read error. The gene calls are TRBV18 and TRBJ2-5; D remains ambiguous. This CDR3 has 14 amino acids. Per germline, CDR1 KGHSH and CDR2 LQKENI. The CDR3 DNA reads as TGTGCCAGCCCACCAAGCGTCTCAAAAGAGACCCAGTACTTC. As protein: CASPPSVSKETQYF.

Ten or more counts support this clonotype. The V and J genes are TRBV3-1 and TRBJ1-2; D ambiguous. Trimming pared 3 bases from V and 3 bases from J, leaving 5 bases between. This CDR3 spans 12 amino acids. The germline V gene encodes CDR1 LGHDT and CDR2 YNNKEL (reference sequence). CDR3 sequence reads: CASSHGDYGYTF. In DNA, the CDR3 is TGTGCCAGCAGCCACGGGGACTATGGCTACACCTTC.

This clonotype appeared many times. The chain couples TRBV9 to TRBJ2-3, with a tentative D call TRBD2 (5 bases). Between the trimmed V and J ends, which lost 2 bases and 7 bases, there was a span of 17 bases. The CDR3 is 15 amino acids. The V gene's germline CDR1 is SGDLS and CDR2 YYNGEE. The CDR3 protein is CASSVGVTSGNTQYF. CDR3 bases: TGTGCCAGCAGCGTCGGGGTAACCTCCGGGAATACGCAGTATTTT.